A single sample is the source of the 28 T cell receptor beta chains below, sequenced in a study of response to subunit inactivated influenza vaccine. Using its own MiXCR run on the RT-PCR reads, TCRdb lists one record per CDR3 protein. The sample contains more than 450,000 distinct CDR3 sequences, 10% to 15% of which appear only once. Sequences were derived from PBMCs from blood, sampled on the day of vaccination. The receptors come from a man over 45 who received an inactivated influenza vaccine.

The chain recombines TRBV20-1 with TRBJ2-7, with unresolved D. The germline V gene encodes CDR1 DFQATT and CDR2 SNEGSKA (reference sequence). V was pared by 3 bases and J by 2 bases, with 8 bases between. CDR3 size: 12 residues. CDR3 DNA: TGCAGTGCTAGCGGAATCCCCTACGAGCAGTACTTC. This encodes CSASGIPYEQYF.

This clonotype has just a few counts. Written as DNA, the CDR3 is TGTGCCATCACCGAGACTAGCGGTGCCGGGGAGCTGTTTTTT. It encodes CAITETSGAGELFF. J is TRBJ2-2 and V is TRBV10-3; 9 nucleotides align to TRBD2. Germline trimming cut 7 bases from V and 6 bases from J; bases unmatched to any gene: 6. The germline V gene has CDR1 ENHRY and CDR2 SYGVKD. This CDR3 region has 14 residues.

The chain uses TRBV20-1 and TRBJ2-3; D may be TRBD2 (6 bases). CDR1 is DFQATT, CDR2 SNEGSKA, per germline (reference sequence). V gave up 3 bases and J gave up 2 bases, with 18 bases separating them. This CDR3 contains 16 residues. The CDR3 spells CSASRLGSGNTDTQYF. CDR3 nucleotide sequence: TGCAGTGCTAGTCGGTTGGGTAGCGGAAACACAGATACGCAGTATTTT.

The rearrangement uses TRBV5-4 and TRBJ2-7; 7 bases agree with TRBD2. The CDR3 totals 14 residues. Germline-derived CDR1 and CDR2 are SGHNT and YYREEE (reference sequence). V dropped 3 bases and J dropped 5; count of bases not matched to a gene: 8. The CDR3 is CASSSGGVVDEQYF. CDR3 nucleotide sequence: TGTGCCAGCAGCTCGGGGGGAGTTGTGGACGAGCAGTACTTC.

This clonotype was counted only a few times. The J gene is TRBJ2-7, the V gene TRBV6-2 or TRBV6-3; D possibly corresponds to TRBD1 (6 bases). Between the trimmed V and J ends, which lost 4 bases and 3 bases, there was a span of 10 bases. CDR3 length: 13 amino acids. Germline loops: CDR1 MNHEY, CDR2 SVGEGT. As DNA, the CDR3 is TGTGCCAGCAGTTCAAACAGGGTCTACGAGCAGTACTTC. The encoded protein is CASSSNRVYEQYF.

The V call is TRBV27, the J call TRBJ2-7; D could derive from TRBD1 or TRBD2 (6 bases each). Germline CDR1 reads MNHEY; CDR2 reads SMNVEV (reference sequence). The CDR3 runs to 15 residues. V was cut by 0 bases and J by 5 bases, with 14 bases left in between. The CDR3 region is CASSLSGGPLDEQYF. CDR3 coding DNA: TGTGCCAGCAGTTTATCGGGGGGCCCCCTGGACGAGCAGTACTTC.

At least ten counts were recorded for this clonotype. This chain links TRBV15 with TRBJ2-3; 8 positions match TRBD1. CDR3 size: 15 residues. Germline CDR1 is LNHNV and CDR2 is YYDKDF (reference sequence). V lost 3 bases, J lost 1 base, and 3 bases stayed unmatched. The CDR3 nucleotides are TGTGCCACCAGCAGGGACAGGGCAGGCACAGATACGCAGTATTTT. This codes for CATSRDRAGTDTQYF.

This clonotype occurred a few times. The CDR3: CASSLVRGREQFF. The DNA for the CDR3 is TGCGCCAGCAGCTTGGTGAGAGGCCGAGAGCAGTTCTTC. The chain recombines TRBV5-1 with TRBJ2-1, with D hard to call. V was pared by 0 bases and J by 10 bases, with 11 bases between. CDR1 SGHRS and CDR2 YFSETQ come from the germline V gene. This CDR3 has 13 amino acids.

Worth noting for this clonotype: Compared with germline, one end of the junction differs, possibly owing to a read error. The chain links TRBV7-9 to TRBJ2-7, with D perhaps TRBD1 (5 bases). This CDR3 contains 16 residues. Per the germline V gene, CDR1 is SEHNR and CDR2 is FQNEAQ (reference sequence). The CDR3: CASILLGAAGSYEQYF. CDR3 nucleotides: TGTGCCAGCATCTTACTTGGGGCGGCAGGTTCCTACGAGCAGTACTTC.

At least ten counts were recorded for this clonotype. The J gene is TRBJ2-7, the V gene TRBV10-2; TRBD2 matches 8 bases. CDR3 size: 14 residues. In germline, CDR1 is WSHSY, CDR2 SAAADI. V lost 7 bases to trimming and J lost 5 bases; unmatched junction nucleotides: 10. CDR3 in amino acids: CASIGGTRPNEQYF. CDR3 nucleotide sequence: TGCGCCAGCATTGGTGGGACTAGACCCAACGAGCAGTACTTC.

The CDR3, as DNA: TGCAGTGCTAGAGCAGGGGGGAACGAGCAGTACTTC. Protein product: CSARAGGNEQYF. The chain uses TRBV20-1 and TRBJ2-7, with D maybe TRBD1 (7 bases). There are 12 residues in the CDR3. Germline-derived CDR1 and CDR2 are DFQATT and SNEGSKA (reference sequence). Trimming cost V 1 base and J 5 bases, with 9 bases left between them.

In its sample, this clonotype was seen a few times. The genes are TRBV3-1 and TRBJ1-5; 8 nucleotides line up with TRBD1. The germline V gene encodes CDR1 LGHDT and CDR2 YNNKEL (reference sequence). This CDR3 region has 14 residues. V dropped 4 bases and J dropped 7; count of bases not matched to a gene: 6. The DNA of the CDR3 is TGTGCCAGCAGCCTGCGCAGGGGGCACCAGCCCCAGCATTTT. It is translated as CASSLRRGHQPQHF.

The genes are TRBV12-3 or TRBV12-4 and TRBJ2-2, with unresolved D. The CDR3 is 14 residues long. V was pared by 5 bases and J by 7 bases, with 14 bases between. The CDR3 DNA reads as TGTGCCAGCAGTCCCCTTCTAGGCGGCGGGGAGCTGTTTTTT. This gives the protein CASSPLLGGGELFF.

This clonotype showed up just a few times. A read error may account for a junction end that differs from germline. CDR3 coding DNA: TGTGCCAGCAGTGGGACGGCGGGGCTTGCGAATCCCCCGTTT. Amino acids: CASSGTAGLANPPF. The rearrangement uses TRBV12-3 or TRBV12-4 and TRBJ1-3; a possible D gene is TRBD1 (5 bases). There are 14 residues in the CDR3.

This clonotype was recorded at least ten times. The CDR3 DNA follows: TGCGCCAGCACGCGAGCGGGGCAGGGTGGCGCCACCGGGGAGCTGTTTTTT. It translates to CASTRAGQGGATGELFF. The chain couples TRBV5-1 to TRBJ2-2, with 7 positions matching TRBD2. The CDR3 sequence is 17 residues long. CDR1 and CDR2 from the germline V gene are SGHRS and YFSETQ. The V segment lost 6 bases and the J segment 4 bases; nucleotides outside the gene matches: 15.

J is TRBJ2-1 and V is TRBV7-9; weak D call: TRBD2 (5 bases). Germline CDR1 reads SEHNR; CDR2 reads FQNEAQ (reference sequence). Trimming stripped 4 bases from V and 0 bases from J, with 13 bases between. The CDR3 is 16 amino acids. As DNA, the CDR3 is TGTGCCAGCAGCTCCGCCCTACTAGACTCCTACAATGAGCAGTTCTTC. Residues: CASSSALLDSYNEQFF.

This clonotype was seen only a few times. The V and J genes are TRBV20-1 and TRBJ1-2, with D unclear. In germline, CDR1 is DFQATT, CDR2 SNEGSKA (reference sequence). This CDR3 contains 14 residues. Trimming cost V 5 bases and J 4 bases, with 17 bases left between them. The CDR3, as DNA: TGCAGTGCTGTCCTCCCGGTAATCGGCTATGGCTACACCTTC. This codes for CSAVLPVIGYGYTF.

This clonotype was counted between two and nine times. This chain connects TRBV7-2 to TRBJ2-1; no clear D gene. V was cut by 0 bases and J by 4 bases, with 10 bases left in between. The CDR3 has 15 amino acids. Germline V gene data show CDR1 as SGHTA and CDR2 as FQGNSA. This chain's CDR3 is CASSLAPGLYNEQFF. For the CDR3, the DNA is TGTGCCAGCAGCTTAGCGCCGGGTCTTTACAATGAGCAGTTCTTC.

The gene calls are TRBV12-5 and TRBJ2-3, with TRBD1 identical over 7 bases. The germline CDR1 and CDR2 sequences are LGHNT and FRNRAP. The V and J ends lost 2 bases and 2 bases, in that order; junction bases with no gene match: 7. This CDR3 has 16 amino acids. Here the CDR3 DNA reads TGTGCTAGTGGTTTGACCTACAGGGGTACCACAGATACGCAGTATTTT. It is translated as CASGLTYRGTTDTQYF.

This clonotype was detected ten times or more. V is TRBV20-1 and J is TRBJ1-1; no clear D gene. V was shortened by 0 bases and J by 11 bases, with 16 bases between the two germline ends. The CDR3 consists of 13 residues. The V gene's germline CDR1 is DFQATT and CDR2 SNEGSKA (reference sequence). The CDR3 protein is CSARDRSGTWAFF. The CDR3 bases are TGCAGTGCTAGAGATCGATCCGGAACGTGGGCTTTCTTT.

The chain's CDR3 is CASSFGTGGNYEQYF. CDR3 bases: TGCGCCAGCAGTTTCGGGACAGGGGGTAATTACGAGCAGTACTTC. The gene calls are TRBV5-1 and TRBJ2-7; 11 bases match TRBD1. Germline V gene sequence: CDR1 SGHRS, CDR2 YFSETQ. The trim removed 5 bases at V and 4 bases at J, leaving 8 bases unmatched. This CDR3 has 15 amino acids.

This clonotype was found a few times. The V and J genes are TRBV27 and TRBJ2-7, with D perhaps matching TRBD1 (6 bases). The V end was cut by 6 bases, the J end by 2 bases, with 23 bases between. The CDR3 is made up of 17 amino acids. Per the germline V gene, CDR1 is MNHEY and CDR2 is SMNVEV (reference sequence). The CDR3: CASRTGTRVLSTYEQYF. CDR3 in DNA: TGTGCCAGCAGGACCGGGACAAGGGTTTTATCTACCTACGAGCAGTACTTC.

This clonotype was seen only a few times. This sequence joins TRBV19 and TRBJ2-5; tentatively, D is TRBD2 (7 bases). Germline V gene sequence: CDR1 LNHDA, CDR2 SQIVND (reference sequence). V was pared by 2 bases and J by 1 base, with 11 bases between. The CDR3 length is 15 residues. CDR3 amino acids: CASSIRGTTQETQYF. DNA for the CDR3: TGTGCCAGTAGTATAAGGGGGACTACCCAAGAGACCCAGTACTTC.

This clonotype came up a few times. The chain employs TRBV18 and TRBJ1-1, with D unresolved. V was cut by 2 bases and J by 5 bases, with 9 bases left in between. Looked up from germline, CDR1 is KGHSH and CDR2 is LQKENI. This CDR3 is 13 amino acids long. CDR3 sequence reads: CASSPSGGTEAFF. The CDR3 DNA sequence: TGTGCCAGCTCACCAAGTGGCGGAACTGAAGCTTTCTTT. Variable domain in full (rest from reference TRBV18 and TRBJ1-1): NAGVMQNPRHLVRRRGQEARLRCSPMKGHSHVYWYRQLPEEGLKFMVYLQKENIIDESGMPKERFSAEFPKEGPSILRIQQVVRGDSAAYFCASSPSGGTEAFFGQGTRLTVV.

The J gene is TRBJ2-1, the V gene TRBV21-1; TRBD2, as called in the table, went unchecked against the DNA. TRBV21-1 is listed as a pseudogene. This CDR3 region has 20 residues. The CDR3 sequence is CASSKTGLLAGGPGANEQFF. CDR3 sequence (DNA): TGTGCCAGCAGCAAAACGGGCCTTTTAGCGGGAGGTCCCGGGGCCAATGAGCAGTTCTTC.

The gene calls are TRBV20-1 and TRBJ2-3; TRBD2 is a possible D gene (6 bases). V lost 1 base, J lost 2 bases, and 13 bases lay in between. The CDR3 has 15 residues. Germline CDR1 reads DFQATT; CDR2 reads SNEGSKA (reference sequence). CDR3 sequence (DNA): TGCAGTGCTAGAGCCGGGGGTGGACCCACAGATACGCAGTATTTT. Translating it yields CSARAGGGPTDTQYF.

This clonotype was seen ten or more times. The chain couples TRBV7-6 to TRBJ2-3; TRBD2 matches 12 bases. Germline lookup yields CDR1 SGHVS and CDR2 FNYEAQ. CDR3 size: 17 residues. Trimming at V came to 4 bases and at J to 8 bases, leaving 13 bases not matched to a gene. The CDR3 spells CASSSWTSGNQGVTQYF. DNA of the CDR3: TGTGCCAGCAGCTCTTGGACTAGCGGGAACCAGGGGGTTACGCAGTATTTT.

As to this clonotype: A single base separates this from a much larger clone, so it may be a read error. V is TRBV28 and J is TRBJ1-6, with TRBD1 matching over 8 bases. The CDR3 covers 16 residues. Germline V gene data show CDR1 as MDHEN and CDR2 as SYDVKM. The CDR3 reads CAISLPRGRGNSPLHF. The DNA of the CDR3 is TGTGCCATCAGTTTACCCAGGGGGCGCGGTAATTCACCCCTCCACTTT.